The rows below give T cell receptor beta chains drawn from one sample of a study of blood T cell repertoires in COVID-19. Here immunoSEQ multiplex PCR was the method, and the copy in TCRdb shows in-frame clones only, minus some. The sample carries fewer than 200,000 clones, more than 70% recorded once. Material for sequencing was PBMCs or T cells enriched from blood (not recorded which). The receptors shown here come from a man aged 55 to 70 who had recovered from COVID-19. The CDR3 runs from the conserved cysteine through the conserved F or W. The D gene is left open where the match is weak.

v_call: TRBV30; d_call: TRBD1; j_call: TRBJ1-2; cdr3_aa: CAWSVLTGDGYTF; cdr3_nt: TGTGCCTGGAGTGTACTCACAGGGGATGGCTACACCTTC
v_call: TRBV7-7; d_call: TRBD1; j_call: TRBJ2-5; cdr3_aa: CASSLSGTGGETQYF; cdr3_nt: TGTGCCAGCAGCTTATCCGGGACAGGGGGAGAGACCCAGTACTTC
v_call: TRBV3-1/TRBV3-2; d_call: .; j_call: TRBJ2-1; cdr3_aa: CASSQTEGPLLFF; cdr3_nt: TGTGCCAGCAGCCAAACGGAGGGACCCCTTTTGTTCTTC
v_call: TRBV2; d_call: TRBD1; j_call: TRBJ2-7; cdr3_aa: CASRPGTGGTYEQYF; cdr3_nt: TGTGCCAGCAGGCCTGGGACAGGGGGGACCTACGAGCAGTACTTC
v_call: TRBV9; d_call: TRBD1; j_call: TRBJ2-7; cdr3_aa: CASSAVGDSSYEQYF; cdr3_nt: TGTGCCAGCAGCGCAGTGGGGGACAGTTCCTACGAGCAGTACTTC
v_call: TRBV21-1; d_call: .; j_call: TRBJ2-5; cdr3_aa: CASRRMDRGQETQYF; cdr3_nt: TGTGCCAGCAGAAGAATGGACAGGGGGCAAGAGACCCAGTACTTC
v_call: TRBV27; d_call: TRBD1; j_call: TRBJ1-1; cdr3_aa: CASSGQGLTEAFF; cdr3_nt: TGTGCCAGCAGCGGACAGGGTCTGACTGAAGCTTTCTTT
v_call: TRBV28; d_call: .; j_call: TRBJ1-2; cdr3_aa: CASSARVYGYTF; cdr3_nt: TGTGCCAGCAGTGCCAGGGTCTATGGCTACACCTTC
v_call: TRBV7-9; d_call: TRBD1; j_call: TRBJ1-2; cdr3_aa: CASSFTRDRVTNYGYTF; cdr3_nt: TGTGCCAGCAGCTTTACCCGGGACAGGGTTACTAACTATGGCTACACCTTC
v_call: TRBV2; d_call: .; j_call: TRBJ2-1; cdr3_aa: CASAGIAYNEQFF; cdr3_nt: TGTGCCAGCGCGGGGATCGCCTACAATGAGCAGTTCTTC
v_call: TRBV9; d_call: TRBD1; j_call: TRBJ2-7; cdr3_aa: CASSTSTGGYEQYF; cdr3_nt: TGTGCCAGCAGCACATCGACAGGGGGCTACGAGCAGTACTTC
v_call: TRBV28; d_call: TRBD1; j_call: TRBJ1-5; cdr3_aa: CASSPDRVQPQHF; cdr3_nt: TGTGCCAGCAGCCCCGACAGGGTTCAGCCCCAGCATTTT
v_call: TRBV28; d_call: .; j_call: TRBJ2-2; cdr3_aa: CASSFHGNTGELFF; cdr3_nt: TGTGCCAGCAGTTTTCACGGGAACACCGGGGAGCTGTTTTTT
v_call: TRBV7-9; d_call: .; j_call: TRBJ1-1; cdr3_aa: CASSRDSNTEAFF; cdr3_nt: TGTGCCAGCAGCCGCGATTCTAACACTGAAGCTTTCTTT